Below, 2 T cell receptor beta chains from the same sample are listed, as sequenced in a study of cytomegalovirus exposure and HLA in healthy donors. The study ran its PCR with 60 Vbeta and 13 Jbeta primers. Clones were sequenced by immunoSEQ multiplex PCR, and TCRdb holds only the in-frame ones, with some missing. The sample holds some 170,000 clones, roughly 81% seen once. The sample taken for sequencing was PBMCs. The receptors originated from a woman between 18 and 29 years old in good health and CMV-seropositive.

DNA of the CDR3: TGTGCCAGCACAGGACAGGGGGCGTTTTCTGCTGGCTACACCTTC. As protein: CASTGQGAFSAGYTF. The gene calls are TRBV6-1 and TRBJ1-2, with 11 bases lining up with TRBD1. V dropped 7 bases and J dropped 7; count of bases not matched to a gene: 11. Germline CDR1 MNHNS, CDR2 SASEGT. The CDR3 extends over 15 amino acids.

The V and J genes are TRBV11-3 and TRBJ1-1, with 7 nucleotides matching TRBD1. Germline V gene data show CDR1 as SGHNT and CDR2 as YENEEA. The CDR3 runs to 15 residues. With 2 bases clipped from V and 3 bases from J, the junction kept 6 bases outside the gene matches. The CDR3 spells CASSLNGRGDTEAFF. DNA of the CDR3: TGTGCCAGCAGCTTAAATGGCAGGGGGGACACTGAAGCTTTCTTT.